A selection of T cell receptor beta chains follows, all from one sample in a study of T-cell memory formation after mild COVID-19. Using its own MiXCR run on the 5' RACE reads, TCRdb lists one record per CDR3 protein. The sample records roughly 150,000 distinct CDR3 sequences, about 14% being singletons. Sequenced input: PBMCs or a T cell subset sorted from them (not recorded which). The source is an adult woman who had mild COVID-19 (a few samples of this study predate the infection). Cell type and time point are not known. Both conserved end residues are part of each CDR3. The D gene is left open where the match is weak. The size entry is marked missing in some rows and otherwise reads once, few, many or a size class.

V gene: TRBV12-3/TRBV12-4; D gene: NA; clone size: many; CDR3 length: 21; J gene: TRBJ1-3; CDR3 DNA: TGTGCCAGCAGTTCACAGATAATTAAGACAGTAACCATTTCATCTGGAAACACCATATATTTT; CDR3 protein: CASSSQIIKTVTISSGNTIYF
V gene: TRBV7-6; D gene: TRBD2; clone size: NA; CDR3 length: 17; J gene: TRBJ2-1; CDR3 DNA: TGTGCCAGCAGTCCCATAGCGGGAGGGTCCTCCTACAATGAGCAGTTCTTC; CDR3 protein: CASSPIAGGSSYNEQFF
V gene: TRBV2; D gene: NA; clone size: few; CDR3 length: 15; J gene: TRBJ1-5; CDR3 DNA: TGTGCCAGCAGTGAAAGGCACAGCAGCAATCAGCCCCAGCATTTT; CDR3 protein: CASSERHSSNQPQHF
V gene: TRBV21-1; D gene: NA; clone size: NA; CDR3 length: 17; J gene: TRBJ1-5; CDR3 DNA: TGTGCCAGCAGCCCTAGTCCCGGGACAGGGTGCGGTCAGCCCCAGCATTTT; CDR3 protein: CASSPSPGTGCGQPQHF
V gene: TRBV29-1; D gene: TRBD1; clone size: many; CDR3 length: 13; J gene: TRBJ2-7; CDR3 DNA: TGCAGCGCCACCCGGGACAGCTCCTACGAGCAGTACTTC; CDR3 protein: CSATRDSSYEQYF
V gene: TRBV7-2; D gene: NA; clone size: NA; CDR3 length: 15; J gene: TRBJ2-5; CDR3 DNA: TGTGCCAGCAGCCCGTTTTGGGGGGCCCAAGAGACCCAGTACTTC; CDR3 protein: CASSPFWGAQETQYF
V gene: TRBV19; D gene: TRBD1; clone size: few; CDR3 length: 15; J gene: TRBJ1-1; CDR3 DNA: TGTGCCAGTAGTATCGGGGGACAGGCGCCCACTGAAGCTTTCTTT; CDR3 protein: CASSIGGQAPTEAFF
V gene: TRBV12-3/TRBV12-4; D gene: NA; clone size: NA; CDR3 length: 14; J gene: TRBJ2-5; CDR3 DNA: TGTGCCAGCAGTTTAGGTTATACTCGAGAGACCCAGTACTTC; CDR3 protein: CASSLGYTRETQYF
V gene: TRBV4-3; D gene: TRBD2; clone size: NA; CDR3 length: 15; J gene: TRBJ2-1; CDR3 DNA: TGCGCCAGCAGCCAAGATTGGTTAAAGCGGGAGCACCAGTTCTTC; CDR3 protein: CASSQDWLKREHQFF
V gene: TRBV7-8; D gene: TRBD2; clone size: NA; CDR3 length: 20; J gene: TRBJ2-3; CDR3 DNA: TGTGCCAGCAGCACCGGACAGGGACTAGCGGGGGGAGCTAGCACAGATACGCAGTATTTT; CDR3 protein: CASSTGQGLAGGASTDTQYF
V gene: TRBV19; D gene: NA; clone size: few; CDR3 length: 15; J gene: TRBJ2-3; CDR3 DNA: TGTGCCAGTAGTAAGGCAGGGCTATTCACAGATACGCAGTATTTT; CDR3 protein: CASSKAGLFTDTQYF
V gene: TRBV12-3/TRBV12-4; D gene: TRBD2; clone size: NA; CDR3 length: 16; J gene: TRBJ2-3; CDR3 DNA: TGTGCCAGCAGCCCGCTAGCGGGAGGGTTCACAGATACGCAGTATTTT; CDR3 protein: CASSPLAGGFTDTQYF
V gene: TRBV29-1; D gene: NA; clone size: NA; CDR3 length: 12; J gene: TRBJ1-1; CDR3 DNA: TGCAGCGTTGAGATTGAGGAAACTGAAGCTTTCTTT; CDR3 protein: CSVEIEETEAFF
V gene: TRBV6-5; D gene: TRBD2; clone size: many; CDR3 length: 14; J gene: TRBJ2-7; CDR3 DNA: TGTGCCAGCACCGGGGGGAGAGGGTACGACGAGCAGTACTTC; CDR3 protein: CASTGGRGYDEQYF
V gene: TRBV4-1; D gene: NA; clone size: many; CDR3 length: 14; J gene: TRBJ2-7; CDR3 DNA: TGCGCCAGCAGCCAAGTGGGGGGCTCCCACGAGCAGTACTTC; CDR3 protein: CASSQVGGSHEQYF
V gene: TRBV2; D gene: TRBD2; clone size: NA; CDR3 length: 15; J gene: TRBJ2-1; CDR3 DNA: TGTGCCAGCAGTGCGGGAGGGCGGTCTGGCAATGAGCAGTTCTTC; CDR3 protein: CASSAGGRSGNEQFF
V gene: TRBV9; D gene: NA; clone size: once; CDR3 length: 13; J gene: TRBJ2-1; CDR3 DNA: TGTGCCAGCAGCGTGGGGTCCAACAATGAGCAGTTCTTC; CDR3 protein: CASSVGSNNEQFF